This record concerns one TCR beta chain sequence. TCRdb keeps only in-frame clones here, not all; method: immunoSEQ multiplex PCR. This table holds roughly 140,000 clones, around 90% found once. These data come from a study of control samples from healthy donors and cancer patients. This CDR3 has 14 amino acids. The V end was cut by 3 bases, the J end by 0 bases, with 6 bases between. Germline V gives CDR1 KGHSH, CDR2 LQKENI. Sample: blood. The V and J genes are TRBV18 and TRBJ1-3; the D is unclear. The clonotype comes from a man aged 25-45 years in good health. The CDR3 here is CASSPPPSGNTIYF. As DNA, the CDR3 is TGTGCCAGCTCACCCCCCCCCTCTGGAAACACCATATATTTT.